The source of this T cell receptor beta chain is a study of cytomegalovirus exposure and HLA in healthy donors. Points from the study as a whole: The authors enumerated 150 to 200 TCR beta chains as linked to cytomegalovirus.

J lost 7 bases, V lost 5 bases, and 8 bases had no gene match. Germline CDR1 is SGHRS and CDR2 is YFSETQ. The length of the CDR3 is 13 residues. Of note for this clone: Antigen: not known.

Primers for the PCR totalled 60 Vbeta and 13 Jbeta. This table comes from immunoSEQ multiplex PCR, and its TCRdb copy is limited to in-frame clones, with some not included. The sample holds about 150,000 clones, over 60% seen once. The chain uses TRBV5-1 and TRBJ1-1; TRBD1 matches 7 bases. The sequence came from a man aged 35 to 55 in good health and CMV-seropositive. The material sequenced was PBMCs. The CDR3 nucleotides are TGCGCCAGCAGAATGGGACAGTTAAGTGAAGCTTTCTTT. Amino acid sequence: CASRMGQLSEAFF.